Below are 24 T cell receptor beta chains sequenced from a single sample in a study of T cells in Graves' hyperthyroidism and ophthalmopathy (dated by TCRdb to about 2019). Library preparation was by multiplex PCR. Sequencing was performed on an Illumina HiSeq 2000. Amplification of TCR beta CDR3 regions was carried out from RNA transcripts. For the first round of RT-PCR on the TCR CDR3, the HTBI primer set was used together with the Qiagen OneStep RT-PCR kit. TCRdb ran its own pipeline on the public reads, namely fastp trimming at Q25 and MiXCR clone calling, and kept in-frame beta chains. Rows with one shared CDR3 protein collapse into an entry with the most common genes and DNA. The sample records about 400,000 distinct CDR3 sequences, about 15% of which are singletons. In total, the top ten clones hold approximately 13% of the sample. The material sequenced was blood. These receptors were taken from a young man with Graves' ophthalmopathy.

This clonotype was observed many times. This sequence joins TRBV20-1 and TRBJ2-7, with 10 nucleotides matching TRBD2. Germline V gene data show CDR1 as DFQATT and CDR2 as SNEGSKA (reference sequence). The V and J ends lost 6 bases and 7 bases, in that order; junction bases with no gene match: 9. The CDR3 has 13 amino acids. The CDR3 spells CSAQWTSGHEQYF. The CDR3 DNA is TGCAGTGCGCAATGGACTAGCGGCCATGAGCAGTACTTC.

In its sample, this clonotype was seen a few times. The chain links TRBV6-1 to TRBJ1-2; weak D call: TRBD1 (6 bases). V lost 3 bases, J lost 4 bases, and 9 bases lay in between. Germline assignment: CDR1 MNHNS and CDR2 SASEGT. The CDR3 length is 13 residues. CDR3 in amino acids: CASSDRGFYGYTF. For the CDR3, the DNA is TGTGCCAGCAGTGACAGGGGTTTCTATGGCTACACCTTC.

This clonotype was recorded many times. The CDR3 protein is CASTIDRDREQYF. CDR3 in DNA: TGTGCCAGTACCATCGACAGGGATCGGGAGCAGTACTTC. The V and J genes are TRBV7-2 and TRBJ2-7, with 7 bases fitting TRBD1. The CDR3 spans 13 residues. The V gene end was trimmed by 9 bases and the J gene end by 7 bases; junction bases not matched to a gene: 12. Germline lookup yields CDR1 SGHTA and CDR2 FQGNSA. The full variable domain, completed using reference TRBV7-2 and TRBJ2-7, is GAGVSQSPSNKVTEKGKDVELRCDPISGHTALYWYRQSLGQGLEFLIYFQGNSAPDKSGLPSDRFSAERTGGSVSTLTIQRTQQEDSAVYLCASTIDRDREQYFGPGTRLTVT.

As concerns this clonotype: A much larger clone lies a single base off, so this may be a read error. The chain couples TRBV15 to TRBJ2-7; D remains ambiguous. The CDR3 is 13 residues long. Germline V gene lookup returns CDR1 LNHNV and CDR2 YYDKDF (reference sequence). Trimming took off 1 base at V and 6 bases at J, with 10 bases between the two ends. Here the CDR3 DNA reads TGTGCCACCAGCAGAGTGGGCGCCCCCGAGCAGTACTTC. It specifies CATSRVGAPEQYF.

The rearrangement uses TRBV5-8 and TRBJ2-5, with D tentatively TRBD1 (6 bases). Germline-derived CDR1 and CDR2 are SGHTS and YDEGEE. The CDR3 runs 12 residues. Trimming removed 0 bases at V and 12 bases at J, with 12 bases between. The CDR3 DNA is TGTGCCAGCAGCTTGGCCGGACAGTTTGAGTACTTC. This sequence encodes CASSLAGQFEYF.

V usage is TRBV2 and J usage is TRBJ2-2; D unclear. Germline V gives CDR1 SNHLY, CDR2 FYNNEI. Trimming cost V 2 bases and J 3 bases, with 7 bases left between them. This CDR3 is built from 14 residues. The CDR3 DNA follows: TGTGCCAGCAGTGAAATGGGCTACACCGGGGAGCTGTTTTTT. Translation: CASSEMGYTGELFF.

This clonotype was recorded many times. The CDR3 bases are TGCGCCAGCAGCTTGCTCTCCGGTGGGCAGACCCAGTACTTC. The encoded protein is CASSLLSGGQTQYF. This chain joins TRBV5-1 and TRBJ2-5; D is unresolved. Looked up from germline, CDR1 is SGHRS and CDR2 is YFSETQ. The CDR3 has 14 amino acids. V dropped 1 base and J dropped 6 bases, with 13 bases sitting between them.

The chain couples TRBV6-2 or TRBV6-3 to TRBJ1-5; 7 positions match TRBD1. Per the germline V gene, CDR1 is MNHEY and CDR2 is SVGEGT. CDR3 size: 14 residues. Unmatched junction bases numbered 2, after V lost 2 bases and J lost 4 bases. CDR3 sequence: CASSYTGENQPQHF. Written as DNA, the CDR3 is TGTGCCAGCAGTTACACAGGGGAGAATCAGCCCCAGCATTTT.

This clonotype was recorded at least ten times. This sequence joins TRBV6-1 and TRBJ1-3; TRBD1 matches 8 bases. Losses at the gene ends were 7 bases for V and 2 bases for J; bases not matched to a gene: 7. The CDR3 is 15 amino acids. Germline values: CDR1 MNHNS, CDR2 SASEGT. CDR3 loop: CASKYQGATGNTIYF. The CDR3 nucleotides are TGTGCCAGCAAGTATCAGGGGGCTACTGGAAACACCATATATTTT.

In the case of this clonotype: This may come from a read error, since a much larger clone is one base off. The chain uses TRBV20-1 and TRBJ2-1; D is unclear. This CDR3 is built from 11 residues. Germline CDR1 reads DFQATT; CDR2 reads SNEGSKA (reference sequence). CDR3 nucleotide sequence: TGCAGTGCTGGTTACTACGATGAGCAGTTCTTC. Its protein is CSAGYYDEQFF.

V and J are TRBV20-1 and TRBJ2-3; TRBD2 agrees at 11 bases. The germline V gene encodes CDR1 DFQATT and CDR2 SNEGSKA (reference sequence). V lost 5 bases to trimming and J lost 6 bases; unmatched junction nucleotides: 10. CDR3 length equals 15 residues. CDR3 region: CSAPSGRTWADTQYF. CDR3 coding DNA: TGCAGTGCTCCTAGCGGGAGGACCTGGGCCGATACGCAGTATTTT.

The gene calls are TRBV7-9 and TRBJ1-1; D is possibly TRBD1 (6 bases). The germline CDR1 and CDR2 sequences are SEHNR and FQNEAQ (reference sequence). Deletions cut 5 bases from V and 8 bases from J, with 18 bases between. The length of the CDR3 is 14 residues. CDR3 nucleotides: TGTGCCAGCAGCCGTACCGGACAGTTCACAGAAGCTTTCTTT. Residues: CASSRTGQFTEAFF.

This clonotype has a single count. Given a much more abundant clone one base away, this may be a read error. The chain is built from TRBV6-9 and TRBJ2-2; 11 bases match TRBD1. Germline-derived CDR1 and CDR2 are MNHGY and SVAAGI. The CDR3 sequence is 18 residues long. In DNA form, the CDR3 reads TGTGTCAGCAGTTCTGGACAGGGGGCGACACGGAACACCGGGGAGCTGTTTTTT. Amino acid sequence: CVSSSGQGATRNTGELFF.

J is TRBJ1-5 and V is TRBV6-4; D gene unclear. This CDR3 region has 11 residues. The germline V gene encodes CDR1 MRHNA and CDR2 SNTAGT. V was cut by 2 bases and J by 12 bases, with 8 bases left in between. The CDR3, as DNA: TGTGCCAGCAGTGACGTAGGATGCCAGCATTTT. This encodes CASSDVGCQHF.

This clonotype was seen only a few times. At one end, the junction sequence differs from germline, possibly due to a read error. The chain is built from TRBV6-1 and TRBJ1-1; D is unclear. CDR1 is MNHNS, CDR2 SASEGT, per germline. The CDR3 runs to 12 residues. Written as DNA, the CDR3 is TGTGCCAGTAAAGACCCGAACGCTGAAGCTTTCTTT. Translation gives CASKDPNAEAFF.

This clonotype was found many times. This sequence joins TRBV6-2 or TRBV6-3 and TRBJ1-1; possible D gene TRBD1, 6 bases. This CDR3 has 14 residues. Trimming removed 7 bases from V and 4 bases from J, with 16 bases in between. Germline lookup yields CDR1 MNHEY and CDR2 SVGEGT. CDR3 region: CASTIRGGGTEAFF. The CDR3 DNA sequence: TGTGCCAGCACCATCAGGGGTGGAGGCACTGAAGCTTTCTTT.

This chain joins TRBV2 and TRBJ2-1; 7 nucleotides line up with TRBD1. CDR1 SNHLY and CDR2 FYNNEI come from the germline V gene. With V trimmed by 8 bases and J by 12 bases, 16 bases remained unmatched. There are 14 residues in the CDR3. CDR3 sequence (DNA): TGTGCCAGCGGCTCAAGGACAGGAGGTCCAGGGCAGTTCTTC. It specifies CASGSRTGGPGQFF.

This clonotype was seen at least ten times. V usage is TRBV9 and J usage is TRBJ2-5, with 9 nucleotides matching TRBD2. The V segment lost 0 bases and the J segment 2 bases; nucleotides outside the gene matches: 5. The CDR3 covers 16 residues. Germline CDR1 and CDR2: SGDLS and YYNGEE. CDR3 amino acids: CASSVGLAGRQETQYF. The CDR3 bases are TGTGCCAGCAGCGTAGGGCTAGCGGGGAGGCAAGAGACCCAGTACTTC.

The chain has TRBV20-1 and TRBJ1-2, with unresolved D. The CDR3 loop spans 11 amino acids. Trimming took 4 bases from V and 0 from J, leaving 3 bases between them. Looked up from germline, CDR1 is DFQATT and CDR2 is SNEGSKA (reference sequence). This CDR3 is CSAIPNYGYTF. CDR3 in DNA: TGCAGTGCTATCCCTAACTATGGCTACACCTTC.

The gene calls are TRBV5-8 and TRBJ1-5; tentative D call: TRBD1 (6 bases). Trimming removed 5 bases from V and 6 bases from J, with 15 bases in between. Germline V CDR1 and CDR2: SGHTS, YDEGEE. This CDR3 has 14 residues. The CDR3 DNA reads as TGTGCCAGCAGACCTCACGAGGGGGGTCAGCCCCAGCATTTT. It specifies CASRPHEGGQPQHF.

Notes on this clonotype: This may be a read error, as it is one base from a much larger clone. This chain links TRBV11-2 with TRBJ2-1; D may match TRBD1 or TRBD2 (5 bases each). The CDR3 runs 12 residues. Between the trimmed V and J ends, which lost 5 bases and 10 bases, there was a span of 12 bases. Germline-derived CDR1 and CDR2 are SGHAT and FQNNGV. Here the CDR3 reads CASSQDWDEQFF. The CDR3, as DNA: TGTGCCAGCAGCCAAGATTGGGACGAGCAGTTCTTC.

This clonotype was seen at least ten times. The rearrangement links TRBV7-2 to TRBJ1-5; the D gene is possibly TRBD1 (5 bases). The CDR3 runs 14 residues. CDR1 and CDR2 (germline): SGHTA, FQGNSA. With 5 bases removed from V and 3 bases from J, the gap between germline ends came to 11 bases. In nucleotides, the CDR3 is TGTGCCAGCAGCGCGGGACGGATCAATCAGCCCCAGCATTTT. This codes for CASSAGRINQPQHF.

In this sample, this clonotype turned up many times. The CDR3 is CASSYSVSSYNEQFF. DNA for the CDR3: TGTGCCAGCAGCTACAGCGTGAGCTCCTACAATGAGCAGTTCTTC. The rearrangement links TRBV13 to TRBJ2-1; D is uncertain. CDR1 is PRHDT and CDR2 is FYEKMQ in the germline V gene (reference sequence). The CDR3 length is 15 residues. Trimming cost V 4 bases and J 0 bases, with 10 bases left between them.

V gene TRBV5-1 combines with J gene TRBJ2-7; no reliable D call. The V gene lost 4 bases and the J gene lost 3 bases, with 11 bases spanning the gap. The CDR3 sequence is 13 residues long. From germline, CDR1 is SGHRS and CDR2 YFSETQ. The CDR3 nucleotides read TGCGCCAGCAGCGCCTACAATTTCTACGAGCAGTACTTC. The encoded protein is CASSAYNFYEQYF.